These T cell receptor beta chains were read from a single sample in a study of control samples from healthy donors and cancer patients. The repertoire was sequenced with immunoSEQ multiplex PCR; TCRdb's copy has only in-frame clones and lacks some. The table has about 410,000 clones, about 93% seen once. Material for sequencing was PBMCs. These receptors came from a man aged 40-55 years with head and neck cancer. Each CDR3 is given without its conserved first and last residue. The order of the fields is J gene, V gene, CDR3 protein.

J: TRBJ2-7
V: TRBV2
CDR3: ASSESGGEQY

J: TRBJ2-1
V: TRBV30
CDR3: AYAGGVNNEQF

J: TRBJ2-7
V: TRBV7-2
CDR3: ASSSPPGYEQY

J: TRBJ2-3
V: TRBV18
CDR3: ASSRGQGSTDTQY

J: TRBJ1-4
V: TRBV6-5
CDR3: ASSYSGGGDEKLF

J: TRBJ1-3
V: TRBV7-9
CDR3: ASSLGASRTGRMDTIY

J: TRBJ1-1
V: TRBV7-6
CDR3: ASSLVRGTEAF

J: TRBJ1-5
V: TRBV6-5
CDR3: ASENRGYNQPQH

J: TRBJ1-6
V: TRBV14
CDR3: ASSLGQYDNSPLH

J: TRBJ1-5
V: TRBV27
CDR3: ASSVLTGAQPQH

J: TRBJ1-1
V: TRBV28
CDR3: ASSLGQGFLVTEAF

J: TRBJ1-1
V: TRBV19
CDR3: ASSPLGSDTEAF

J: TRBJ2-1
V: TRBV27
CDR3: ASSRVTSSYNEQF

J: TRBJ2-1
V: TRBV9
CDR3: ASSGTKSYNEQF

J: TRBJ2-1
V: TRBV9
CDR3: ASSGSLTGTDYNEQF

J: TRBJ1-4
V: TRBV2
CDR3: ASGRDKTYEKLF

J: TRBJ1-1
V: TRBV27
CDR3: ASRGQGGNTEAF

J: TRBJ1-1
V: TRBV7-2
CDR3: ASSLRGGANTEAF

J: TRBJ1-1
V: TRBV29-1
CDR3: SVGQGSAMNTEAF

J: TRBJ1-4
V: TRBV6-2/TRBV6-3
CDR3: ASSYPERRGLNEKLF

J: TRBJ2-5
V: TRBV4-1
CDR3: ASSQAGVETQY

J: TRBJ2-5
V: TRBV19
CDR3: ASSIELWQQETQY

J: TRBJ2-5
V: TRBV12-5
CDR3: ASGSTGTGPKETQY

J: TRBJ2-1
V: TRBV27
CDR3: ASSPPTWNPRKKQF

J: TRBJ1-1
V: TRBV5-1
CDR3: ASSKGTDMNTEAF

J: TRBJ2-7
V: TRBV5-1
CDR3: ASSPSQGALGEQY